This T cell receptor (beta chain) derives from a study of blood T cells in healthy people across ages (dated by TCRdb to about 2015). Context from the whole study: In model experiments, template switching captured about one uniquely barcoded TCR beta cDNA molecule for every two T cells. To track age-related changes in TCR beta repertoire diversity, the study relied on deep sequencing normalized with unique cDNA molecular identifiers. Donors were grouped into four age groups: young (average 16 years), middle-aged (about 40), aged (around 60) and long-lived (around 82). To avoid experimental bias, donors of different ages were distributed randomly across sequencing lanes. Using the same blood draw, the study looked at two additional independent replicas of 1 million unique cDNA reads for two donors, one aged 18 to 29 and the other aged 80 or older. Overall results and qualifications from the work: Bulk unsorted PBMC profiling prevented conclusive comparison of naive and antigen-experienced compartments. Observed TCR beta diversity per million T cells fell roughly linearly with age, and a significant reduction was already apparent by age approximately 40. Compared with the aged group, more naive CD4+ T cells, fewer expanded clones and increased TCR diversity were shown by the long-lived group, suggesting age selection. Total diversity estimates from one million sequenced T cells were considered lower bounds and underestimates. Because donor CMV infection status was unknown, age-related changes in expanded clonotypes were potentially confounded. Observed TCR beta diversity correlated strongly with the percentage of naive T cells measured by flow cytometry.

Libraries were prepared through 5' RACE. For sequencing, an Illumina HiSeq 2500 was employed. A second PCR of roughly 6 to 12 cycles was performed with a sample-barcoded 5' primer and a J-beta primer mix. A template-switch 5' adaptor carrying 12 random nucleotides introduced a unique molecular identifier onto each TCR beta cDNA molecule. Each sample yielded at least 3 million CDR3-containing paired-end reads. First-strand cDNA was synthesized from all RNA with the Mint cDNA synthesis kit, primed by a TRBC-specific oligonucleotide. Following uracil-DNA glycosylase treatment, all cDNA underwent a first 18-cycle PCR with the universal primers M1SS and BC2_uni_R. For the original study's pipeline: For normalization, 1 million high-quality reads, each with a distinct molecular identifier, were randomly selected from each sample. Reads with shared molecular identifiers were discarded instead of being binned into consensus sequences. MiTCR, run with a Q25 quality threshold and the strictest error-elimination algorithm, handled CDR3 identification, clonotype clustering and error correction. A nonparametric unseen species model with Euler transformation was used to estimate a lower bound on total TCR beta diversity. In TCRdb, the public reads were trimmed at Q25 with fastp and aligned with MiXCR, with productive beta chains retained. All rows with the same CDR3 protein become a single entry with the most common DNA and genes. These V and J calls are TCRdb output, not the study's own analysis. In this sample the table shows 800,000 to 1,000,000 distinct CDR3 sequences, around 49% of which occur a single time. The ten largest clones capture roughly 12% of the sample.

The CDR3 runs 15 residues from the cysteine to the phenylalanine. Only the CDR3 DNA stays, 45 bases, in frame from base 1. The germline V gene (reference sequence) specifies MNHNY as CDR1 and SVGAGI as CDR2. V is clipped by 0 bases and J by 1 base, and the sequence between their germline boundaries is 9 bases long. This clonotype was counted only a few times. Its antigen is unknown. Per-base qualities were not stored, and no clone one base away is much larger. Donors were under 40 systemically healthy Caucasian individuals from Russia aged 6 to 90 years. Each donor gave 8 to 10 milliliters of peripheral blood, drawn into EDTA-treated Vacutainer tubes. PBMCs were isolated by Ficoll-Paque density-gradient centrifugation, with at least 6 million obtained per sample. Total RNA, at least 6 micrograms per sample, was extracted from PBMCs with Trizol reagent. For every donor, flow cytometry on a PBMC aliquot measured the percentage of naive CD45RAhigh/CD27high T cells.

The TCR originated in a man in his thirties or forties in good health. The V and J genes are TRBV6-6 and TRBJ2-5; the D gene is possibly TRBD1 or TRBD2, each agreeing over 5 bases. Sequencing was performed on blood. The bases read TGTGCCAGCAGTTACTCCGGGGCAGGCCAAGAGACCCAGTACTTC. Its amino acids are CASSYSGAGQETQYF.